One sample yielded the 17 T cell receptor beta chains listed below, sequenced in a study of neurological immune-mediated disorders. TCRdb used MiXCR to reprocess the 5' RACE reads, holding one entry per CDR3 protein. The repertoire holds tens of thousands of distinct CDR3 sequences, with around 2.6% as singletons. Sequencing was performed on PBMCs. The receptors originated from a woman in her twenties or thirties with multiple sclerosis.

This clonotype was found many times. This chain links TRBV19 with TRBJ2-1, with D tentatively TRBD1 (5 bases). V was pared by 1 base and J by 5 bases, with 9 bases between. The CDR3 consists of 14 residues. Per the germline V gene, CDR1 is LNHDA and CDR2 is SQIVND (reference sequence). CDR3 region: CASSIGIGDNEQFF. The CDR3 bases are TGTGCCAGTAGTATAGGAATAGGGGACAATGAGCAGTTCTTC.

Only a few counts were recorded for this clonotype. One base away lies a much larger clone, so this may be a sequencing read error. V is TRBV7-6 and J is TRBJ2-3, with TRBD2 matching 8 bases. This CDR3 spans 15 amino acids. The germline gives CDR1 SGHVS, CDR2 FNYEAQ. The CDR3 region is CAGSLLSGKTDTQYF. CDR3 bases: TGTGCCGGCAGCTTACTTAGCGGGAAAACAGATACGCAGTATTTT.

This clonotype appeared many times. This chain uses TRBV12-3 or TRBV12-4 with TRBJ2-1; 9 bases are a match to TRBD1. The CDR3 runs to 14 residues. V shed 3 bases and J 8 bases; nucleotides not matched to a gene: 5. The DNA of the CDR3 is TGTGCCAGCAGTTTGGGACAGGGTATGGATGAGCAGTTCTTC. Amino acids: CASSLGQGMDEQFF.

This clonotype was seen a few times. The chain is built from TRBV5-1 and TRBJ2-1; 8 bases match TRBD2. Trimming cost V 7 bases and J 9 bases; bases outside gene matches: 9. Germline-derived CDR1 and CDR2 are SGHRS and YFSETQ. CDR3 length: 13 amino acids. CDR3 loop: CASGREVVGEQFF. DNA of the CDR3: TGCGCCAGCGGGCGGGAGGTTGTGGGTGAGCAGTTCTTC.

This clonotype has ten or more counts. The rearrangement uses TRBV7-3 and TRBJ2-7, with D uncertain. The V end was cut by 9 bases, the J end by 4 bases, with 4 bases between. This CDR3 region has 9 residues. Germline V gene lookup returns CDR1 SGHTA and CDR2 FQGTGA. The CDR3 reads CARGYEQYF. As DNA, the CDR3 is TGTGCCAGGGGGTACGAGCAGTACTTC.

V usage is TRBV18 and J usage is TRBJ2-2; 9 nucleotides match TRBD2. Germline loops: CDR1 KGHSH, CDR2 LQKENI. The CDR3 has 15 residues. The trim removed 8 bases at V and 1 base at J, leaving 5 bases unmatched. The CDR3 DNA reads TGTGCCAGCACCAGACTAGCGGAGAACACCGGGGAGCTGTTTTTT. Translated, it gives CASTRLAENTGELFF.

The chain links TRBV12-3 or TRBV12-4 to TRBJ2-3; possible D gene TRBD1, 5 bases. V dropped 3 bases and J dropped 6 bases, with 16 bases sitting between them. The CDR3 totals 15 residues. The CDR3 nucleotides read TGTGCCAGCAGTTTGTCCAATCACAAGGGGGATACGCAGTATTTT. This encodes CASSLSNHKGDTQYF.

There are many counts of this clonotype. This chain connects TRBV3-1 to TRBJ2-7, with TRBD2 matching over 9 bases. CDR1 LGHDT and CDR2 YNNKEL come from the germline V gene (reference sequence). The CDR3 has 18 amino acids. With V trimmed by 0 bases and J by 4 bases, 13 bases remained unmatched. The CDR3 is CASSQDRREGGFFYEQYF. In DNA form, the CDR3 reads TGTGCCAGCAGCCAAGATAGGCGGGAGGGGGGGTTCTTTTACGAGCAGTACTTC.

This clonotype has a count of ten or more. The DNA of the CDR3 is TGTGCCAGCAGCGCCGAGGCAGATACGCAGTATTTT. Translation: CASSAEADTQYF. The chain is built from TRBV7-9 and TRBJ2-3; D is ambiguous. CDR1 and CDR2 from the germline V gene are SEHNR and FQNEAQ (reference sequence). Trimming cost V 5 bases and J 4 bases, with 7 bases left between them. CDR3 length equals 12 residues.

The sample holds many counts of this clonotype. V is TRBV6-5 and J is TRBJ2-2; possible D gene TRBD2, 6 bases. The CDR3 runs to 15 residues. Trimming left V 7 bases short and J 1 base short, with 13 bases between. Germline assignment: CDR1 MNHEY and CDR2 SVGAGI. The CDR3 here is CASTYGSGNTGELFF. The DNA for the CDR3 is TGTGCCAGCACCTACGGTAGCGGGAACACCGGGGAGCTGTTTTTT.

This clonotype showed up many times. The chain is built from TRBV28 and TRBJ2-7; 9 bases line up with TRBD1. The CDR3 length is 15 residues. The germline CDR1 and CDR2 sequences are MDHEN and SYDVKM. Trimming at V came to 5 bases and at J to 6 bases, leaving 11 bases not matched to a gene. The DNA of the CDR3 is TGTGCCAGCAGTCCTCCGGGACAGGGAAGAGCCGAGCAGTACTTC. Protein product: CASSPPGQGRAEQYF.

This clonotype was detected many times. The chain joins TRBV5-5 to TRBJ1-4; TRBD1 is a possible D gene (6 bases). This CDR3 is 13 amino acids long. Germline CDR1 SGHKS, CDR2 YYEKEE (reference sequence). V lost 3 bases and J lost 8, with 11 bases in between. The CDR3 sequence: CASSSWDKEKLFF. CDR3 bases: TGTGCCAGCAGCTCTTGGGACAAAGAAAAACTGTTTTTT.

This clonotype was seen at least ten times. V gene TRBV12-3 or TRBV12-4 combines with J gene TRBJ2-7; D is perhaps TRBD1 (6 bases). Trimming cost V 3 bases and J 4 bases, with 10 bases left between them. CDR3 length: 13 residues. CDR3 in amino acids: CASSFGTRYEQYF. As DNA, the CDR3 is TGTGCCAGCAGTTTTGGGACACGATACGAGCAGTACTTC.

This clonotype came up many times. The chain couples TRBV12-3 or TRBV12-4 to TRBJ1-2; 7 bases match TRBD1. This CDR3 contains 12 residues. With V trimmed by 9 bases and J by 4 bases, 5 bases remained unmatched. The CDR3 bases are TGTGCCAGTAGGACAGGAGTCTATGGCTACACCTTC. Amino acids: CASRTGVYGYTF.

There are many counts of this clonotype. The chain is built from TRBV29-1 and TRBJ2-7; D is undetermined. There are 12 residues in the CDR3. Looked up from germline, CDR1 is SQVTM and CDR2 is ANQGSEA. The V end lost 1 base, the J end lost 0 bases, and 4 bases lay between the germline ends. CDR3 sequence reads: CSVEGSSYEQYF. CDR3 DNA: TGCAGCGTTGAAGGGAGCTCCTACGAGCAGTACTTC.

Ten or more counts support this clonotype. V is TRBV7-2 and J is TRBJ2-1, with 8 bases identical to TRBD2. This CDR3 has 16 amino acids. Looked up from germline, CDR1 is SGHTA and CDR2 is FQGNSA. J gave up 3 bases and V 4 bases, and 8 bases lay outside the gene matches. The CDR3 region is CASSSLSGSNYNEQFF. CDR3 nucleotides: TGTGCCAGCAGCTCCCTCAGCGGGAGTAACTACAATGAGCAGTTCTTC.

This clonotype was detected ten times or more. This chain joins TRBV28 and TRBJ2-1, with 9 nucleotides matching TRBD2. The CDR3 is made up of 21 amino acids. Germline-derived CDR1 and CDR2 are MDHEN and SYDVKM. V lost 4 bases, J lost 0 bases, and 19 bases stayed unmatched. This CDR3 reads CASSYHIVGLALPSSYNEQFF. CDR3 nucleotides: TGTGCCAGCAGTTATCACATCGTGGGACTAGCCCTTCCGAGCTCCTACAATGAGCAGTTCTTC.